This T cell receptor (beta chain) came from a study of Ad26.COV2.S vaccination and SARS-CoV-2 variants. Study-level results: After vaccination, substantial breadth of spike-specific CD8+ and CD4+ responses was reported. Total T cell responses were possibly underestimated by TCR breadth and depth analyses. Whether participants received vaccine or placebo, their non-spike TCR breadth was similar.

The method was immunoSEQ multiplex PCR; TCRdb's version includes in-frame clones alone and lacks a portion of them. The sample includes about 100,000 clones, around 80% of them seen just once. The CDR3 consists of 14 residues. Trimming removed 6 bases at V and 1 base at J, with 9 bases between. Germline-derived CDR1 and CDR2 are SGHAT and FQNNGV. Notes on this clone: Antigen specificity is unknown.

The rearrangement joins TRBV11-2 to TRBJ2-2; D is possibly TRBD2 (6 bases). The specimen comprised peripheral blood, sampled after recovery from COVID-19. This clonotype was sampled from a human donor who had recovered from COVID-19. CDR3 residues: CASSRAGNTGELFF. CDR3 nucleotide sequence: TGTGCCAGCAGTCGAGCGGGGAACACCGGGGAGCTGTTTTTT.